This is a list of T cell receptor beta chains from one sample in a study of blood T cell repertoires in COVID-19. TCRdb's copy holds only in-frame clones and misses some; the assay was immunoSEQ multiplex PCR. Counted here are some 320,000 clones, 89% occurring once; the ten biggest clones make up over 8.5%. The material sequenced was peripheral blood. The source is a woman aged 25-40 years with COVID-19, enrolled during active disease. Each CDR3 is given with its conserved first and last residue. The D gene is left open where the match is weak. Expanded clones get a size class; other rows say once, few or many, or leave the size out.

V gene: TRBV30; D gene: .; clone size: once; J gene: TRBJ1-1; CDR3 protein: CAWSPLLNTEAFF; CDR3 DNA: TGTGCCTGGAGTCCCTTGTTGAACACTGAAGCTTTCTTT
V gene: TRBV3-1/TRBV3-2; D gene: TRBD2; clone size: .; J gene: TRBJ2-2; CDR3 protein: CASSGGGLAGFNTGELFF; CDR3 DNA: TGTGCCAGCAGCGGAGGCGGACTAGCGGGGTTTAACACCGGGGAGCTGTTTTTT
V gene: TRBV14; D gene: .; clone size: .; J gene: TRBJ1-1; CDR3 protein: CASSQDFPGDTEAFF; CDR3 DNA: TGTGCCAGCAGCCAAGACTTCCCAGGGGACACTGAAGCTTTCTTT
V gene: TRBV7-9; D gene: .; clone size: .; J gene: TRBJ1-6; CDR3 protein: CASSHPRGSYNSPLHF; CDR3 DNA: TGTGCCAGCAGCCACCCAAGGGGCTCCTATAATTCACCCCTCCACTTT
V gene: TRBV5-4; D gene: TRBD1; clone size: .; J gene: TRBJ1-2; CDR3 protein: CASSWTGGNYGYTF; CDR3 DNA: TGTGCCAGCAGCTGGACAGGGGGGAACTATGGCTACACCTTC
V gene: TRBV27; D gene: TRBD2; clone size: .; J gene: TRBJ2-1; CDR3 protein: CASSPTSGGLADEQFF; CDR3 DNA: TGTGCCAGCAGTCCAACTAGCGGGGGTCTAGCGGATGAGCAGTTCTTC
V gene: TRBV2; D gene: .; clone size: .; J gene: TRBJ1-2; CDR3 protein: CASSAAGDNLWLYTF; CDR3 DNA: TGTGCCAGCAGTGCTGCAGGGGACAATCTATGGTTATACACCTTC
V gene: TRBV29-1; D gene: TRBD1; clone size: .; J gene: TRBJ1-4; CDR3 protein: CSVDQLQGVSDEKLFF; CDR3 DNA: TGCAGCGTTGACCAACTACAGGGGGTTTCCGATGAAAAACTGTTTTTT
V gene: TRBV5-5; D gene: .; clone size: .; J gene: TRBJ1-5; CDR3 protein: CASSLGQISNQPQHF; CDR3 DNA: TGTGCCAGCAGCTTGGGACAAATTAGCAATCAGCCCCAGCATTTT
V gene: TRBV6-5; D gene: .; clone size: .; J gene: TRBJ1-2; CDR3 protein: CASSYLGSGNYGYTF; CDR3 DNA: TGTGCCAGCAGTTACCTCGGGAGTGGAAACTATGGCTACACCTTC
V gene: TRBV7-2; D gene: TRBD2; clone size: .; J gene: TRBJ2-1; CDR3 protein: CASSYRASGGPSSYNEQFF; CDR3 DNA: TGTGCCAGCAGCTATCGGGCTAGCGGGGGTCCGAGCTCCTACAATGAGCAGTTCTTC
V gene: TRBV5-5; D gene: TRBD1; clone size: once; J gene: TRBJ2-5; CDR3 protein: CASSRDGNRDRPQETQYF; CDR3 DNA: TGTGCCAGCAGCCGGGACGGAAACCGGGACAGACCTCAAGAGACCCAGTACTTC
V gene: TRBV12-3/TRBV12-4; D gene: TRBD1; clone size: .; J gene: TRBJ2-5; CDR3 protein: CASTTGMGTQYF; CDR3 DNA: TGTGCCAGCACGACAGGGATGGGGACCCAGTACTTC
V gene: TRBV5-6; D gene: .; clone size: .; J gene: TRBJ1-6; CDR3 protein: CASSPGGSPLHF; CDR3 DNA: TGTGCCAGCAGCCCGGGTGGGTCACCCCTCCACTTT
V gene: TRBV7-8; D gene: TRBD1; clone size: few; J gene: TRBJ1-2; CDR3 protein: CASSLVVRGQTFYGYTF; CDR3 DNA: TGTGCCAGCAGCTTAGTCGTTCGGGGACAGACTTTCTATGGCTACACCTTC
V gene: TRBV7-9; D gene: TRBD1; clone size: .; J gene: TRBJ2-7; CDR3 protein: CASSLASGTGVYEQYF; CDR3 DNA: TGTGCCAGCAGCTTGGCCTCCGGGACAGGGGTATACGAGCAGTACTTC
V gene: TRBV6-1; D gene: TRBD1; clone size: .; J gene: TRBJ2-3; CDR3 protein: CASSDRERTGVADTQYF; CDR3 DNA: TGTGCCAGCAGTGATCGCGAGAGGACAGGGGTGGCAGATACGCAGTATTTT
V gene: TRBV15; D gene: TRBD1; clone size: .; J gene: TRBJ1-1; CDR3 protein: CATSPGQARGKTEAFF; CDR3 DNA: TGTGCCACCAGCCCGGGACAGGCCAGGGGGAAGACTGAAGCTTTCTTT
V gene: TRBV4-2; D gene: .; clone size: .; J gene: TRBJ2-2; CDR3 protein: CASSQEENMNTGELFF; CDR3 DNA: TGTGCCAGCAGCCAAGAAGAAAACATGAACACCGGGGAGCTGTTTTTT
V gene: TRBV5-4; D gene: TRBD2; clone size: .; J gene: TRBJ2-2; CDR3 protein: CASSLGLAGETGELFF; CDR3 DNA: TGTGCCAGCAGCTTAGGACTAGCGGGGGAAACCGGGGAGCTGTTTTTT
V gene: TRBV19; D gene: .; clone size: .; J gene: TRBJ2-1; CDR3 protein: CASSWGSANEQFF; CDR3 DNA: TGTGCCAGTAGTTGGGGCAGTGCTAATGAGCAGTTCTTC
V gene: TRBV15; D gene: TRBD1; clone size: .; J gene: TRBJ1-4; CDR3 protein: CATSRDGGQGASTNEKLFF; CDR3 DNA: TGTGCCACCAGCAGAGATGGGGGACAGGGGGCATCAACTAATGAAAAACTGTTTTTT
V gene: TRBV9; D gene: TRBD2; clone size: .; J gene: TRBJ2-3; CDR3 protein: CASSQTSGGLLDTQYF; CDR3 DNA: TGTGCCAGCAGCCAGACTAGCGGGGGCCTTCTAGATACGCAGTATTTT
V gene: TRBV18; D gene: .; clone size: .; J gene: TRBJ1-1; CDR3 protein: CASSPLRTEAFF; CDR3 DNA: TGTGCCAGCTCACCACTGAGGACTGAAGCTTTCTTT
V gene: TRBV7-9; D gene: .; clone size: .; J gene: TRBJ2-5; CDR3 protein: CASSLVAGGETQYF; CDR3 DNA: TGTGCCAGCAGCTTAGTAGCAGGAGGGGAGACCCAGTACTTC
V gene: TRBV3-1/TRBV3-2; D gene: TRBD1; clone size: .; J gene: TRBJ1-4; CDR3 protein: CASSQDRWDEKLFF; CDR3 DNA: TGTGCCAGCAGCCAGGACAGGTGGGATGAAAAACTGTTTTTT
V gene: TRBV5-6; D gene: TRBD1; clone size: .; J gene: TRBJ1-6; CDR3 protein: CASSLILVTGGRSPLHF; CDR3 DNA: TGTGCCAGCAGCTTGATCCTCGTGACAGGGGGGAGGTCACCCCTCCACTTT
V gene: TRBV4-1; D gene: TRBD1; clone size: .; J gene: TRBJ1-1; CDR3 protein: CASSPGLERTGNTEAFF; CDR3 DNA: TGCGCCAGCAGCCCCGGCCTAGAGAGGACAGGGAACACTGAAGCTTTCTTT
V gene: TRBV6-6; D gene: .; clone size: once; J gene: TRBJ1-1; CDR3 protein: CASSYSDIPEAFF; CDR3 DNA: TGTGCCAGCAGTTACTCTGACATTCCAGAAGCTTTCTTT
V gene: TRBV7-2; D gene: .; clone size: .; J gene: TRBJ1-4; CDR3 protein: CASSLRVGEKLFF; CDR3 DNA: TGTGCCAGCAGCTTGAGGGTTGGCGAAAAACTGTTTTTT
V gene: TRBV12-5; D gene: .; clone size: .; J gene: TRBJ1-1; CDR3 protein: CASGLVRTHGDTEAFF; CDR3 DNA: TGTGCTAGTGGTTTGGTGAGGACTCACGGAGACACTGAAGCTTTCTTT
V gene: TRBV28; D gene: .; clone size: once; J gene: TRBJ1-3; CDR3 protein: CASSSQGALLNTIYF; CDR3 DNA: TGTGCCAGCAGTTCCCAAGGGGCTCTACTAAACACCATATATTTT
V gene: TRBV19; D gene: .; clone size: .; J gene: TRBJ2-1; CDR3 protein: CASSSTDWSSYNEQFF; CDR3 DNA: TGTGCCAGTAGTTCCACGGACTGGAGCTCCTACAATGAGCAGTTCTTC
V gene: TRBV19; D gene: .; clone size: .; J gene: TRBJ1-6; CDR3 protein: CASSIHGYAVPPLHF; CDR3 DNA: TGTGCCAGTAGTATCCACGGGTACGCTGTGCCACCCCTCCACTTT
V gene: TRBV12-3/TRBV12-4; D gene: .; clone size: .; J gene: TRBJ1-1; CDR3 protein: CASSFGGTEAFF; CDR3 DNA: TGTGCCAGCAGTTTCGGGGGAACTGAAGCTTTCTTT
V gene: TRBV27; D gene: TRBD1; clone size: once; J gene: TRBJ2-7; CDR3 protein: CASSLSAGGYEQYF; CDR3 DNA: TGTGCCAGCAGTTTATCGGCAGGGGGTTACGAGCAGTACTTC
V gene: TRBV6-5; D gene: .; clone size: .; J gene: TRBJ2-5; CDR3 protein: CASSIQETQYF; CDR3 DNA: TGTGCCAGCAGTATACAAGAGACCCAGTACTTC
V gene: TRBV27; D gene: TRBD1; clone size: .; J gene: TRBJ2-2; CDR3 protein: CASTRTGGTGELFF; CDR3 DNA: TGTGCCAGCACCCGGACAGGCGGCACCGGGGAGCTGTTTTTT
V gene: TRBV28; D gene: .; clone size: .; J gene: TRBJ1-4; CDR3 protein: CASGLTTNEKLFF; CDR3 DNA: TGTGCCAGCGGACTTACAACTAATGAAAAACTGTTTTTT
V gene: TRBV7-9; D gene: .; clone size: .; J gene: TRBJ1-1; CDR3 protein: CASSPRVNTEAFF; CDR3 DNA: TGTGCCAGCAGCCCCAGGGTGAACACTGAAGCTTTCTTT
V gene: TRBV19; D gene: .; clone size: .; J gene: TRBJ2-2; CDR3 protein: CASSPRRLAAGTGELFF; CDR3 DNA: TGTGCCAGTAGTCCCCGCCGCCTGGCTGCGGGCACCGGGGAGCTGTTTTTT
V gene: TRBV6-5; D gene: .; clone size: .; J gene: TRBJ2-7; CDR3 protein: CASSLLGRGEQYF; CDR3 DNA: TGTGCCAGCAGTCTACTGGGCCGGGGGGAGCAGTACTTC
V gene: TRBV5-4; D gene: .; clone size: .; J gene: TRBJ2-5; CDR3 protein: CASSFGGTYQETQYF; CDR3 DNA: TGTGCCAGCAGCTTCGGCGGGACGTACCAAGAGACCCAGTACTTC
V gene: TRBV7-9; D gene: TRBD2; clone size: .; J gene: TRBJ2-7; CDR3 protein: CASSLSSGYEQYF; CDR3 DNA: TGTGCCAGCAGCTTAAGTAGCGGGTACGAGCAGTACTTC
V gene: TRBV9; D gene: .; clone size: .; J gene: TRBJ2-3; CDR3 protein: CASSPARPTDTQYF; CDR3 DNA: TGTGCCAGCAGCCCTGCCAGGCCCACAGATACGCAGTATTTT
V gene: TRBV6-5; D gene: TRBD2; clone size: .; J gene: TRBJ2-7; CDR3 protein: CASSHGTNYEQYF; CDR3 DNA: TGTGCCAGCAGCCACGGGACTAACTACGAGCAGTACTTC
V gene: TRBV19; D gene: TRBD1; clone size: .; J gene: TRBJ2-1; CDR3 protein: CASSNGGQDGSNEQFF; CDR3 DNA: TGTGCCAGTAGTAATGGGGGACAGGATGGGAGCAATGAGCAGTTCTTC
V gene: TRBV15; D gene: TRBD1; clone size: .; J gene: TRBJ2-5; CDR3 protein: CATSRQGAIQETQYF; CDR3 DNA: TGTGCCACCAGTCGACAGGGCGCGATCCAAGAGACCCAGTACTTC
V gene: TRBV2; D gene: .; clone size: .; J gene: TRBJ2-1; CDR3 protein: CASSERGVNNEQFF; CDR3 DNA: TGTGCCAGCAGTGAAAGGGGTGTAAACAATGAGCAGTTCTTC
V gene: TRBV5-1; D gene: .; clone size: .; J gene: TRBJ2-5; CDR3 protein: CASSYIGGQETQYF; CDR3 DNA: TGCGCCAGCAGCTACATCGGGGGGCAGGAGACCCAGTACTTC
V gene: TRBV27; D gene: .; clone size: .; J gene: TRBJ2-7; CDR3 protein: CASSLGDLSSEQYF; CDR3 DNA: TGTGCCAGCAGTTTAGGGGACTTGAGCTCCGAGCAGTACTTC
V gene: TRBV12-5; D gene: .; clone size: .; J gene: TRBJ1-6; CDR3 protein: CASGDQQGIYNSPLHF; CDR3 DNA: TGTGCTAGTGGAGACCAACAGGGAATTTACAATTCACCCCTCCACTTT
V gene: TRBV5-4; D gene: TRBD1; clone size: .; J gene: TRBJ1-2; CDR3 protein: CASSLGGTNYGYTF; CDR3 DNA: TGTGCCAGCAGCTTAGGGGGCACTAACTATGGCTACACCTTC
V gene: TRBV10-2; D gene: .; clone size: .; J gene: TRBJ1-3; CDR3 protein: CASSEPLSVRAGNTIYF; CDR3 DNA: TGCGCCAGCAGTGAGCCGCTTTCTGTCAGGGCTGGAAACACCATATATTTT
V gene: TRBV2; D gene: .; clone size: .; J gene: TRBJ1-6; CDR3 protein: CASSTTGLYNSPLHF; CDR3 DNA: TGTGCCAGCAGCACCACCGGACTTTATAATTCACCCCTCCACTTT